The T cell receptor beta chain under discussion was sequenced for a study of shared clonotypes between healthy human individuals. Free of recent acute infections or vaccinations, the donors were healthy HIV-negative adults. TCRdb's table, derived via immunoSEQ multiplex PCR, lists solely in-frame clones and lacks some. The sample has about 2.3 million clones, approximately 95% seen once. Germline CDR1 is SNHLY and CDR2 is FYNNEI. CDR3 length: 12 residues. The ends were cut back, 4 bases at V and 3 bases at J, with 7 bases in the middle. Sequencing was done on a sample of naive CD4+ T cells from PBMCs. This sample's subset: CD45RA+ positively selected. V usage is TRBV2 and J usage is TRBJ2-7, with D possibly TRBD1 on 5 matching bases. The clonotype originates from a man aged 18 to 30 in good health. Some clones in this sample may be carry-over from other donors' samples. Written as DNA, the CDR3 is TGTGCCAGCAGTGGGGGCTACTACGAGCAGTACTTC. Translated: CASSGGYYEQYF.